Shown below are 5 T cell receptor beta chains from a single sample sequenced in a study of cytomegalovirus exposure and HLA in healthy donors. PCR primers comprised 60 Vbeta and 13 Jbeta primers. The protocol was immunoSEQ multiplex PCR, while the TCRdb copy is restricted to in-frame clones and leaves out a portion. The table has 150,000 to 200,000 clones, less than 80% seen once. Sequencing was done on a sample of PBMCs. All receptors derive from a woman in her thirties or forties in good health and CMV-seronegative.

The rearrangement joins TRBV7-2 to TRBJ2-7; perhaps TRBD2 as D (8 bases). V was trimmed by 5 bases and J by 4 bases, leaving 18 bases between them. Germline V CDR1 and CDR2: SGHTA, FQGNSA. The CDR3 loop spans 15 amino acids. The CDR3 reads CASSQGGGRNYEQYF. The CDR3 nucleotides read TGTGCCAGCAGCCAAGGGGGCGGGAGGAATTACGAGCAGTACTTC.

The chain recombines TRBV4-2 with TRBJ2-7; weak D call: TRBD2 (5 bases). Trimming stripped 3 bases from V and 3 bases from J, with 12 bases between. CDR1 is LGHNA, CDR2 YNFKEQ, per germline. The CDR3 has 14 amino acids. The CDR3 region is CASSHRPGDYEQYF. DNA of the CDR3: TGTGCCAGCAGCCACCGGCCCGGGGACTACGAGCAGTACTTC.

The CDR3: CASIGTVNQETQYF. For the CDR3, the DNA is TGTGCCAGCATCGGGACAGTTAACCAAGAGACCCAGTACTTC. The rearrangement links TRBV6-1 to TRBJ2-5, with 7 bases aligning to TRBD1. Germline lookup yields CDR1 MNHNS and CDR2 SASEGT. Trimming took 7 bases from V and 0 from J; bases not matched to a gene: 5. The CDR3 length is 14 residues.

The J gene is TRBJ1-4, the V gene TRBV18; 7 nucleotides align to TRBD1. Germline assignment: CDR1 KGHSH and CDR2 LQKENI. Unmatched junction bases numbered 7, after V lost 2 bases and J lost 10 bases. This CDR3 region has 14 residues. The CDR3 region is CASSPGGQVRKLFF. The CDR3 nucleotides are TGTGCCAGCTCACCAGGTGGACAGGTTAGAAAACTGTTTTTT.

This chain joins TRBV7-3 and TRBJ2-2; D possibly corresponds to TRBD1 (5 bases). Germline CDR1 SGHTA, CDR2 FQGTGA. Trimming removed 5 bases from V and 4 bases from J, with 11 bases in between. The length of the CDR3 is 14 residues. Here the CDR3 reads CASSVDSLTGELFF. The CDR3 nucleotides read TGTGCCAGCAGCGTAGACAGTCTCACCGGGGAGCTGTTTTTT. Supplemented by reference TRBV7-3 and TRBJ2-2, the full variable domain reads GAGVSQTPSNKVTEKGKYVELRCDPISGHTALYWYRQSLGQGPEFLIYFQGTGAADDSGLPNDRFFAVRPEGSVSTLKIQRTERGDSAVYLCASSVDSLTGELFFGEGSRLTVL.